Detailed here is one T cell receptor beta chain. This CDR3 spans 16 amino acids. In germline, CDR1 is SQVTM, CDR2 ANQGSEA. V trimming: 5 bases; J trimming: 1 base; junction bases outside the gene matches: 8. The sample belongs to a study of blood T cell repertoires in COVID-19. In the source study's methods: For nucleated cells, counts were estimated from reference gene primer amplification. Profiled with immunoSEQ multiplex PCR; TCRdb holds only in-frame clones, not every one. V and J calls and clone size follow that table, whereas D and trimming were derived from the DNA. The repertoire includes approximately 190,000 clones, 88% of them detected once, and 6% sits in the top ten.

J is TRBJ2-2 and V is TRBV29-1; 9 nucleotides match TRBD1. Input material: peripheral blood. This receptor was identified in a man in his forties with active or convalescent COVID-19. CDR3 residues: CSVKNWGQGNTGELFF. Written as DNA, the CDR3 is TGCAGCGTTAAGAACTGGGGACAGGGGAACACCGGGGAGCTGTTTTTT.